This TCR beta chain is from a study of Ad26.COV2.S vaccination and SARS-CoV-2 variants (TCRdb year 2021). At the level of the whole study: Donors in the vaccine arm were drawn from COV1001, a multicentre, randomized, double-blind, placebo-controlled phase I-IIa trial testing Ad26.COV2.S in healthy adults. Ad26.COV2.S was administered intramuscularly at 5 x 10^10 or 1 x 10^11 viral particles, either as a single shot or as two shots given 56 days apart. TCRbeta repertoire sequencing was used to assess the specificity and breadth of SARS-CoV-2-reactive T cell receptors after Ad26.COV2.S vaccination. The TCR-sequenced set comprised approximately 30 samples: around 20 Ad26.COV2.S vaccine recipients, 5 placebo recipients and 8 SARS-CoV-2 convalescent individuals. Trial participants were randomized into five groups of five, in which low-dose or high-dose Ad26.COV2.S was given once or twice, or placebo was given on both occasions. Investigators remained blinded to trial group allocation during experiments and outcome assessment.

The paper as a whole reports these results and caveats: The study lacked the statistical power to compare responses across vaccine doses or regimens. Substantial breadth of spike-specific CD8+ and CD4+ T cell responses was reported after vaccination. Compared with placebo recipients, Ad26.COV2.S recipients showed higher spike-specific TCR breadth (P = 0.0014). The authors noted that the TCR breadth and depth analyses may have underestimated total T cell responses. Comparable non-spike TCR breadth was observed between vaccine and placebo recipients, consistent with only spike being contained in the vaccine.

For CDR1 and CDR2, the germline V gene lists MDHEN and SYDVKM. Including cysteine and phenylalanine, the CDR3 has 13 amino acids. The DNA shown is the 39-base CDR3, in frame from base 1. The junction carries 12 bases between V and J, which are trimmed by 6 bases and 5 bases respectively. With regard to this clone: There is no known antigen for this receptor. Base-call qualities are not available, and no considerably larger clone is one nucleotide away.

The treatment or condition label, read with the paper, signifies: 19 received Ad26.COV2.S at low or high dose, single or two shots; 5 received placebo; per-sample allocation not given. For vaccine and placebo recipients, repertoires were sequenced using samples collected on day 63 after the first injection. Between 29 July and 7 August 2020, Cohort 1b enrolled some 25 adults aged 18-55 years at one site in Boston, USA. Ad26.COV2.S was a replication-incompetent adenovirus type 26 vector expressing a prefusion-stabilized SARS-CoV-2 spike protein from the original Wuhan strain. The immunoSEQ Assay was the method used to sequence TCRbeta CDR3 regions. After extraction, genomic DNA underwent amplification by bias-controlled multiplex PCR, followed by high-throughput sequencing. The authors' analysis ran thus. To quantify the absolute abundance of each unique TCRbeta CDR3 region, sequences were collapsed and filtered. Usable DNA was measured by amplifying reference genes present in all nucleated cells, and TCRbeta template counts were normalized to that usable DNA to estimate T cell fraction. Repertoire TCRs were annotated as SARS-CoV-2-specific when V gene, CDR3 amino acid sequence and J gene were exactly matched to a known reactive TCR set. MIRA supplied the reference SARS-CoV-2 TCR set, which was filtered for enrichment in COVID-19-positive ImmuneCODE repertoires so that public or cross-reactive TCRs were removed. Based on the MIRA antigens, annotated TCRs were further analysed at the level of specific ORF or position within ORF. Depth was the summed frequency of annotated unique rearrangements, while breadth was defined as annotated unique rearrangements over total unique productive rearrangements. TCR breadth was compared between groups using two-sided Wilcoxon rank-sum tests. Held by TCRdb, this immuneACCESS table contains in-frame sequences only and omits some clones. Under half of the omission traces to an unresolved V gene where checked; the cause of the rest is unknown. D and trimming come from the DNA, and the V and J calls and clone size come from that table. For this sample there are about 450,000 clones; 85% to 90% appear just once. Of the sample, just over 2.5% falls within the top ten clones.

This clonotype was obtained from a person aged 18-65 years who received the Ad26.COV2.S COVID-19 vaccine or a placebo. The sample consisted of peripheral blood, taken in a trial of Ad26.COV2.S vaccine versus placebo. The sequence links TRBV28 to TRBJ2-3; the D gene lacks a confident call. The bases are TGTGCCAGCAGAGGTCTGGGGTTAGATACGCAGTATTTT. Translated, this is CASRGLGLDTQYF.